A single sample gave rise to the 5 T cell receptor beta chains below, sequenced in a study of early T cells in non-severe SARS-CoV-2 infection. TCRdb called the 5' RACE reads again in MiXCR, with one record for every CDR3 protein. The table lists some 110,000 distinct CDR3 sequences, approximately 15% of them singletons. Sequenced material: whole blood. The receptors were gathered from an adult who was a healthcare worker with PCR-confirmed SARS-CoV-2 infection or an uninfected control (not recorded which).

This clonotype has only a few counts. The chain uses TRBV12-3 or TRBV12-4 and TRBJ1-1; D is unresolved. This CDR3 is built from 14 residues. V was clipped by 2 bases and J by 0 bases, with 7 bases between them. In nucleotides, the CDR3 is TGTGCCAGCAGTTTAAGCAATTTGAACACTGAAGCTTTCTTT. It translates to CASSLSNLNTEAFF.

This clonotype has just a few counts. This chain joins TRBV30 and TRBJ1-5; D not certain. Trimming removed 0 bases from V and 0 bases from J, with 6 bases in between. The CDR3 sequence is 14 residues long. Germline values: CDR1 GTSNPN, CDR2 SVGIG (reference sequence). The CDR3 protein is CAWSVPDSNQPQHF. For the CDR3, the DNA is TGTGCCTGGAGTGTACCCGATAGCAATCAGCCCCAGCATTTT.

The genes are TRBV20-1 and TRBJ2-1; D ambiguous. Trimming took off 4 bases at V and 0 bases at J, with 16 bases between the two ends. The CDR3 loop spans 16 amino acids. Germline loops: CDR1 DFQATT, CDR2 SNEGSKA (reference sequence). CDR3: CSAKYQRLSSYNEQFF. Written as DNA, the CDR3 is TGCAGTGCTAAATACCAACGGCTTAGCTCCTACAATGAGCAGTTCTTC.

This clonotype was counted ten times or more. The chain employs TRBV5-1 and TRBJ2-3, with TRBD2 matching over 12 bases. This CDR3 is 14 amino acids long. Trimming took 6 bases from V and 6 from J; bases not matched to a gene: 5. CDR1 and CDR2 (germline): SGHRS, YFSETQ. For the CDR3, the DNA is TGCGCCAGCAACCGACTAGCGGGGGAGGATACGCAGTATTTT. Translating gives CASNRLAGEDTQYF.

Details on this clonotype: A read error may be the cause here, since a much bigger clone is one base away. V usage is TRBV12-3 or TRBV12-4 and J usage is TRBJ1-1; no clear D gene. The CDR3 totals 11 residues. Here the CDR3 DNA reads TGTGCCGGCAGTTCGGGTCCTGAAGCTTTCTTT. It codes for CAGSSGPEAFF.